The rows below give T cell receptor beta chains drawn from one sample of a study of CD8+CD57+ T cells in acquired aplastic anemia. TCRdb passed the reads through MiXCR, listing each CDR3 protein once. The sample contains a few hundred thousand distinct CDR3 sequences, around 82% of which appear only once. The sequencing sample was made of sorted CD4+, CD8+, or CD8+CD57+ T cells (not recorded which) from PBMCs. These receptors came from a human donor with aplastic anemia. Each CDR3 is given with its conserved first and last residue. D genes are given only for firm matches. A clone size is listed for some rows: how often the clone was seen (once, few, many), or a class if it is expanded.

d_call	v_call	clone_size	j_call	cdr3_nt	cdr3_aa
NA	TRBV7-9	NA	TRBJ2-1	TGTGCCAGCAGCTCGAACAGGGGGGGGTCACCCCTCCACCAGTTCTTC	CASSSNRGGSPLHQFF
NA	TRBV7-9	NA	TRBJ1-1	TGTGCCAGCAGCGTCGGACTAGGACAGATAAATACAATTTTCTTT	CASSVGLGQINTIFF
TRBD2	TRBV10-2	NA	TRBJ2-7	TGCGCCAGCAAGCGGGGGCCCTACGAGCAGTACTTC	CASKRGPYEQYF
NA	TRBV29-1	NA	TRBJ2-3	TGCAGCGTTGATTGGCAGGGCTCGGCCGAGACCCAGTACTTT	CSVDWQGSAETQYF
NA	TRBV10-3	NA	TRBJ2-5	TGTGCCATCCGACTTAGAGACGAGACCCAGTACTTC	CAIRLRDETQYF
NA	TRBV7-8	NA	TRBJ1-2	TGCGCCAGCAGCCTAGGCCTTGCAGGTGGCTACAAGTTC	CASSLGLAGGYKF
NA	TRBV7-9	NA	TRBJ2-5	TGCGCCAGCAGCCAAGATTCGGTCAGTTATAACTATGACTACTTC	CASSQDSVSYNYDYF
TRBD2	TRBV7-9	few	TRBJ2-3	TGTGCCAGTAGCTTATTTACGGGGGGAACCTACAATGATTTT	CASSLFTGGTYNDF
TRBD1	TRBV19	NA	TRBJ1-1	TGTGCCAGTATCGGACAGGGAATCACTGAAGCTTTCTTT	CASIGQGITEAFF
NA	TRBV6-5	NA	TRBJ1-2	TGTGCCAGCAGCCACGGGGGCGGAAACGGTCAGGATGGCTACACCTTC	CASSHGGGNGQDGYTF
NA	TRBV11-3	NA	TRBJ1-1	TGTGCCACCAGCATAGATCGTGGGCACACAGTTTCGAGGACTGAAGCTTTCTTT	CATSIDRGHTVSRTEAFF
NA	TRBV9	NA	TRBJ2-5	TGTGCCAGCAGCGCGAGCCCACGGGGGCAAGAGACCCAGTACTTC	CASSASPRGQETQYF
NA	TRBV7-9	NA	TRBJ2-5	TGTGCCAGCAGCTTGTTTGGACCTAGGGGGACCCAGTACTTC	CASSLFGPRGTQYF
NA	TRBV11-2	NA	TRBJ2-1	TGTGCCAGCAGCTACACGACCACCCCGACGGATGCGCAGTTCTTC	CASSYTTTPTDAQFF
NA	TRBV7-3	NA	TRBJ2-5	TGTGCCAGCAGCAGAGGCGGCGGAGGGCAAGCCCAGTACTTC	CASSRGGGGQAQYF
TRBD2	TRBV7-6	NA	TRBJ2-3	TGTGCCAGCAGCGTCTGGACTAGCGGGGGGGCATATACGCAGTATTTT	CASSVWTSGGAYTQYF
TRBD2	TRBV9	NA	TRBJ2-5	TGTGCCACCAGCGGGGACGGGGGAGATGGCTACACCTACTTC	CATSGDGGDGYTYF
TRBD1	TRBV10-3	NA	TRBJ2-7	TGTGCCATCAGGGACAGGGGGGACCACGACGAGCAGTACTTC	CAIRDRGDHDEQYF
TRBD1	TRBV7-9	NA	TRBJ1-6	TGTGCCAGCAGCTCGGACAGGTTCCTTTCTCCCCTCAACTTT	CASSSDRFLSPLNF
NA	TRBV19	NA	TRBJ1-2	TGTGCCAGTAGTATAGATCGCGGTTCCGGGGGACGCTACACCTTC	CASSIDRGSGGRYTF
NA	TRBV2	NA	TRBJ2-3	TGTGCCAGCAGGGCCGTTGACGGGGACAAGGATACGCAGTATTTT	CASRAVDGDKDTQYF
NA	TRBV11-1	NA	TRBJ2-5	TGTGCCAGCAGCAGAGGTCTGGAGCAAGAGACCCAGTACTTC	CASSRGLEQETQYF
NA	TRBV20-1	NA	TRBJ1-1	TGCAGTGCTAGAAGTTCGGGAAACACTGAAGCTTTCTTT	CSARSSGNTEAFF